The table lists the clone carrying this T cell receptor beta chain with a few counts. TCRdb's copy holds only in-frame clones and misses some; the assay was immunoSEQ multiplex PCR. The table lists some 150,000 clones, roughly 89% of them singletons. The entry originates in a study of blood T cell repertoires in COVID-19. Across the whole study: There were acute and convalescent COVID-19 samples, and they came from the United States, Italy and Spain. The analysed material was cDNA or gDNA that came from T cells, B-cell-depleted T cells, or PBMCs.

Germline V gene lookup returns CDR1 SNHLY and CDR2 FYNNEI. The J segment lost 6 bases and the V segment lost 8 bases, leaving 8 bases of the junction unmatched. The CDR3 length is 14 residues. The receptor was derived from a woman in her forties or fifties with acute or convalescent COVID-19. The J gene is TRBJ2-2, the V gene TRBV2; 8 positions agree with TRBD2. The sequencing input was peripheral blood. The CDR3 DNA reads TGTGCCAGCGAGGCGGGGGGTAGGGCCGGGGAGCTGTTTTTT. Its protein product is CASEAGGRAGELFF.